Each of the 18 T cell receptor beta chains below was sequenced from the same sample in a study of graft-versus-host responses after intestinal transplantation. Method: immunoSEQ multiplex PCR; TCRdb's copy keeps in-frame clones and lacks some. The table lists under 100,000 clones, about 94% of them singletons, with 0.15% to 0.2% in the top ten. Which antigens these TCRs recognize remains unknown. The sequencing here drew on unstimulated CD4+ T cells sorted from spleen or lymph node cells, taken before transplant. The receptors were sampled from a human donor who was the organ donor for an intestinal transplant.

The J gene is TRBJ2-3, the V gene TRBV19; possible D gene TRBD1, 7 bases. The V end was cut by 5 bases, the J end by 2 bases, with 14 bases between. The germline V gene encodes CDR1 LNHDA and CDR2 SQIVND (reference sequence). The CDR3 runs to 15 residues. The CDR3 protein is CASSSSGGSTDTQYF. The CDR3 DNA reads as TGTGCCAGTAGTTCATCAGGGGGGTCCACAGATACGCAGTATTTT. The variable domain in full, completed from reference TRBV19 and TRBJ2-3, reads DGGITQSPKYLFRKEGQNVTLSCEQNLNHDAMYWYRQDPGQGLRLIYYSQIVNDFQKGDIAEGYSVSREKKESFPLTVTSAQKNPTAFYLCASSSSGGSTDTQYFGPGTRLTVL.

The chain recombines TRBV18 with TRBJ1-6; D possibly corresponds to TRBD1 (5 bases). V was clipped by 3 bases and J by 3 bases, with 9 bases between them. There are 15 residues in the CDR3. The V gene's germline CDR1 is KGHSH and CDR2 LQKENI. CDR3 DNA: TGTGCCAGCTCACCGCTGCAGGGCTATAATTCACCCCTCCACTTT. Translated, it gives CASSPLQGYNSPLHF.

This rearrangement joins TRBV7-8 to TRBJ2-1; D remains ambiguous. The germline V gene has CDR1 SGHVS and CDR2 FQNEAQ. The germline V and J ends were trimmed by 5 bases and 6 bases, with 8 bases remaining between them. The CDR3 loop spans 12 amino acids. CDR3 sequence: CASSPGTNEQFF. The CDR3 region has the DNA TGTGCCAGCAGCCCAGGCACCAATGAGCAGTTCTTC.

This clone was seen a single time. The chain uses TRBV28 and TRBJ2-3, with 7 bases fitting TRBD1. With V trimmed by 6 bases and J by 0 bases, 6 bases remained unmatched. This CDR3 has 15 residues. CDR1 is MDHEN, CDR2 SYDVKM, per germline. The CDR3 sequence: CASRIPGQSTDTQYF. In nucleotides, the CDR3 is TGTGCCAGCAGGATACCGGGACAGAGCACAGATACGCAGTATTTT. The full variable domain, in which reference TRBV28 and TRBJ2-3 provide the parts outside the CDR3, is DVKVTQSSRYLVKRTGEKVFLECVQDMDHENMFWYRQDPGLGLRLIYFSYDVKMKEKGDIPEGYSVSREKKERFSLILESASTNQTSMYLCASRIPGQSTDTQYFGPGTRLTVL.

The chain employs TRBV7-9 and TRBJ2-2; D perhaps matches TRBD2 (6 bases). Trimming stripped 8 bases from V and 7 bases from J, with 14 bases between. From germline, CDR1 is SEHNR and CDR2 FQNEAQ (reference sequence). The CDR3 runs 13 residues. The CDR3 nucleotides read TGTGCCAGCCCCTTGTCTAGCGACGGGGAGCTGTTTTTT. It is translated as CASPLSSDGELFF.

This clone was seen a single time. The chain employs TRBV7-9 and TRBJ1-1, with unresolved D. This CDR3 is built from 12 residues. The V and J ends lost 5 bases and 2 bases respectively, with 6 bases between them. Per germline, CDR1 SEHNR and CDR2 FQNEAQ (reference sequence). DNA of the CDR3: TGTGCCAGCAGCCAGACAAACACTGAAGCTTTCTTT. This encodes CASSQTNTEAFF.

The chain uses TRBV18 and TRBJ1-2; TRBD1 matches at 9 bases. The V gene end was trimmed by 2 bases and the J gene end by 5 bases; junction bases not matched to a gene: 9. The germline V gene encodes CDR1 KGHSH and CDR2 LQKENI. The CDR3 extends over 16 amino acids. Written as DNA, the CDR3 is TGTGCCAGCTCACCATACGGGACAGGGATTACGTATGGCTACACCTTC. Its protein is CASSPYGTGITYGYTF.

This clone was recorded once. The chain recombines TRBV5-6 with TRBJ2-3; 8 positions agree with TRBD1. This CDR3 has 15 residues. In germline, CDR1 is SGHDT, CDR2 YYEEEE. The V segment lost 4 bases and the J segment 2 bases; nucleotides outside the gene matches: 6. In DNA form, the CDR3 reads TGTGCCAGCAGCCAAGGCCAGGGGGCCACAGATACGCAGTATTTT. Protein sequence: CASSQGQGATDTQYF.

The chain carries TRBV7-8 and TRBJ1-2; perhaps TRBD1 as D (6 bases). Germline loops: CDR1 SGHVS, CDR2 FQNEAQ. The CDR3 consists of 15 residues. V lost 6 bases to trimming and J lost 4 bases, with 18 bases between them. The DNA of the CDR3 is TGTGCCAGCAGTAACCATAACAGGGAGATCTATGGCTACACCTTC. Translating gives CASSNHNREIYGYTF.

The count of this clone is one. The CDR3 loop reads CASSLSRGTDTQYF. CDR3 bases: TGTGCCAGCAGCTTATCCCGGGGAACAGATACGCAGTATTTT. This chain joins TRBV7-3 and TRBJ2-3; D possibly corresponds to TRBD2 (5 bases). Germline V gene data show CDR1 as SGHTA and CDR2 as FQGTGA. The V end was cut by 2 bases, the J end by 3 bases, with 9 bases between. This CDR3 spans 14 amino acids.

This clone was counted only a few times. V usage is TRBV7-2 and J usage is TRBJ1-3, with D perhaps matching TRBD1 (5 bases). The CDR3 consists of 15 residues. The V and J ends lost 3 bases and 0 bases respectively, with 9 bases between them. CDR1 and CDR2 from the germline V gene are SGHTA and FQGNSA. The CDR3 sequence is CASSFRGSSGNTIYF. As DNA, the CDR3 is TGTGCCAGCAGCTTTCGGGGGTCCTCTGGAAACACCATATATTTT.

V gene TRBV7-2 combines with J gene TRBJ2-7; 9 bases map to TRBD2. V was clipped by 2 bases and J by 6 bases; unmatched bases: 8. Germline V gene sequence: CDR1 SGHTA, CDR2 FQGNSA. The CDR3 length is 15 residues. The DNA of the CDR3 is TGTGCCAGCAGCTTATCGGGCGGGGGGGCGCTCGAGCAGTACTTC. Protein sequence: CASSLSGGGALEQYF.

With regard to this clone: Other DNA variants within this sample encode the same CDR3. This chain connects TRBV2 to TRBJ1-6; D might be TRBD1 (5 bases). This CDR3 is 13 amino acids long. V was pared by 4 bases and J by 5 bases, with 6 bases between. The V gene's germline CDR1 is SNHLY and CDR2 FYNNEI. This CDR3 reads CASSGQNNSPLHF. The CDR3 DNA reads TGTGCCAGCAGTGGACAGAATAATTCACCCCTCCACTTT.

The chain combines TRBV10-3 with TRBJ2-3; 7 bases are shared with TRBD2. Germline-derived CDR1 and CDR2 are ENHRY and SYGVKD. V shed 3 bases, J shed 6 bases, and the junction held 6 bases outside the gene matches. The CDR3 has 14 amino acids. The CDR3 region has the DNA TGTGCCATCAGTGATCCGGGGGGAGGGGATACGCAGTATTTT. Its protein is CAISDPGGGDTQYF.

V is TRBV5-5 and J is TRBJ1-1; D remains unclear. Germline lookup yields CDR1 SGHKS and CDR2 YYEKEE (reference sequence). The CDR3 is 15 residues long. With 5 bases removed from V and 1 base from J, the gap between germline ends came to 15 bases. The CDR3 sequence is CASSSGGLRNTEAFF. The DNA of the CDR3 is TGTGCCAGCAGTTCGGGCGGCTTAAGGAACACTGAAGCTTTCTTT.

The chain links TRBV13 to TRBJ1-6; D may be TRBD1 (6 bases). CDR3 size: 14 residues. Germline values: CDR1 PRHDT, CDR2 FYEKMQ (reference sequence). The ends were cut back, 4 bases at V and 8 bases at J, with 12 bases in the middle. This CDR3 reads CASSSGTYDSPLHF. DNA for the CDR3: TGTGCCAGCAGCTCCGGGACATATGATTCACCCCTCCACTTT.

The chain recombines TRBV5-1 with TRBJ1-1; D not resolved. CDR3 length: 15 amino acids. V dropped 5 bases and J dropped 0 bases, with 14 bases sitting between them. CDR1 and CDR2 from the germline V gene are SGHRS and YFSETQ. CDR3 sequence: CASSPPGRLNTEAFF. Here the CDR3 DNA reads TGCGCCAGCAGTCCCCCCGGTCGGTTGAACACTGAAGCTTTCTTT.

On this clone itself: At one end the junction does not follow the germline gene, possibly because of a read error. The J gene is TRBJ1-2, the V gene TRBV19; D gene uncertain. CDR3 length: 12 residues. CDR1 is LNHDA and CDR2 is SQIVND in the germline V gene (reference sequence). The CDR3 DNA follows: TGTGCCGGTAGTAAGAGGGACTATGGCTACACCTTC. As protein: CAGSKRDYGYTF.